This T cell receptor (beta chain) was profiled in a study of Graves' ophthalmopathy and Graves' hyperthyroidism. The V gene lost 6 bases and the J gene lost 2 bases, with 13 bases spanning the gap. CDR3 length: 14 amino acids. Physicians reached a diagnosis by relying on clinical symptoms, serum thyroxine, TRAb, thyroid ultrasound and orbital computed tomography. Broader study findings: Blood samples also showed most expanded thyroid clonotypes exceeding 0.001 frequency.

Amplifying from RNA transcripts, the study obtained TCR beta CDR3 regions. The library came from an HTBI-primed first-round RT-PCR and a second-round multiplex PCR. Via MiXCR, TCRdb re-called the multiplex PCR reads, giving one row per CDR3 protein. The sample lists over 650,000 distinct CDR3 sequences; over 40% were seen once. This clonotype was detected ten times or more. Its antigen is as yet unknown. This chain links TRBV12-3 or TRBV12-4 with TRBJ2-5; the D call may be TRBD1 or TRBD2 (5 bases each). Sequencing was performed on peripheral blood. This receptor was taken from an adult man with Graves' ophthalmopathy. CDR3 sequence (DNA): TGTGCCAGCAGACAAGGGACCGGTCAAGAGACCCAGTACTTC. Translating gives CASRQGTGQETQYF.